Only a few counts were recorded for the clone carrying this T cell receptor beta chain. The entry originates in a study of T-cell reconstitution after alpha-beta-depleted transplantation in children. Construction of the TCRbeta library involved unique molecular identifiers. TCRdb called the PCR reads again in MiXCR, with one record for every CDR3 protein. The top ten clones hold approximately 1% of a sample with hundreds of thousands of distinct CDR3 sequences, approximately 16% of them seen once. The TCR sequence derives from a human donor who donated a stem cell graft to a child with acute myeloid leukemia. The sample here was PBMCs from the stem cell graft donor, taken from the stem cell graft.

CDR3 DNA sequence: TGTGCCAGCAGCTTATCGGCCGGGGACTATGGCTACACCTTC. This gives the protein CASSLSAGDYGYTF. The J gene is TRBJ1-2, the V gene TRBV7-3, with unresolved D. The CDR3 has 14 amino acids. CDR1 is SGHTA, CDR2 FQGTGA, per germline. Trimming removed 2 bases from V and 3 bases from J, with 10 bases in between.